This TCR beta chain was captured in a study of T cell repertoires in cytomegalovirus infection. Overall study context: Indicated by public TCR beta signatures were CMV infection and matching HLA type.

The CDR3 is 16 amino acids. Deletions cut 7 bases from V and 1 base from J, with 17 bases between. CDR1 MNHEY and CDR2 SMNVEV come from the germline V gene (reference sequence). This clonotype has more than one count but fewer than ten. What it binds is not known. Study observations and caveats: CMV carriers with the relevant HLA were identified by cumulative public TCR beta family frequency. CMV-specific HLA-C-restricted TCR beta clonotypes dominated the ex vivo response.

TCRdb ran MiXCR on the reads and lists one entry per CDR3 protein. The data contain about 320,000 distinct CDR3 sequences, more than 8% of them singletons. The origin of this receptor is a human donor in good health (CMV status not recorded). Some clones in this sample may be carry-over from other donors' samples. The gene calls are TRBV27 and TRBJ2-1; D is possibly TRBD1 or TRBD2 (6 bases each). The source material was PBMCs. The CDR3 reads CASTPAWGASYNEQFF. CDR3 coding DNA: TGTGCCAGCACCCCGGCTTGGGGGGCGTCCTACAATGAGCAGTTCTTC.